A single sample gave rise to the 21 T cell receptor beta chains below, sequenced in a study of patients and donors after allogeneic stem cell transplantation. TCRdb recomputed calls from the RT-PCR reads with MiXCR, one row per CDR3 protein. The table shows approximately 200,000 distinct CDR3 sequences, with approximately 14% occurring only once. The sequenced material came from blood, either unsorted or a sorted T cell fraction (not recorded which). Every receptor here comes from a human donor who was either an allogeneic HSCT recipient or a stem cell or donor lymphocyte infusion donor (not recorded which). It is not recorded whose cells these are; they may come from a transplant donor.

The chain combines TRBV6-2 or TRBV6-3 with TRBJ2-5; weak D call: TRBD2 (6 bases). Deletions cut 5 bases from V and 5 bases from J, with 18 bases between. Germline values: CDR1 MNHEY, CDR2 SVGEGT. The CDR3 has 15 residues. In nucleotides, the CDR3 is TGTGCCAGCAGTCAAGGGACTGCGATGGTGGAGACCCAGTACTTC. This encodes CASSQGTAMVETQYF.

The genes are TRBV10-3 and TRBJ2-1, with 13 nucleotides matching TRBD2. Losses at the gene ends were 2 bases for V and 3 bases for J; bases not matched to a gene: 10. This CDR3 region has 19 residues. The germline gives CDR1 ENHRY, CDR2 SYGVKD. CDR3 region: CAISELGGLAGRGYNEQFF. As DNA, the CDR3 is TGTGCCATCAGTGAGCTGGGGGGACTAGCGGGACGGGGCTACAATGAGCAGTTCTTC.

The rearrangement links TRBV5-1 to TRBJ2-5; 7 bases line up with TRBD1. J gave up 5 bases and V 4 bases, and 8 bases lay outside the gene matches. This CDR3 has 14 residues. From germline, CDR1 is SGHRS and CDR2 YFSETQ. This CDR3 reads CASSPGTAGETQYF. Here the CDR3 DNA reads TGCGCCAGCAGCCCCGGGACAGCAGGGGAGACCCAGTACTTC.

The chain uses TRBV7-3 and TRBJ2-3; 9 bases are a match to TRBD2. Germline CDR1 reads SGHTA; CDR2 reads FQGTGA. CDR3 length: 17 amino acids. J lost 2 bases, V lost 5 bases, and 11 bases had no gene match. The CDR3 DNA reads as TGTGCCAGCAGCCGCGGTCGGCTAGCGGGGTCCACAGATACGCAGTATTTT. It encodes CASSRGRLAGSTDTQYF.

V is TRBV5-1 and J is TRBJ2-2, with TRBD2 identical over 14 bases. V trimming: 4 bases; J trimming: 1 base; junction bases outside the gene matches: 3. Germline V lookup: CDR1 SGHRS, CDR2 YFSETQ. The CDR3 is 17 amino acids. CDR3 residues: CASSPGLAGVNTGELFF. The CDR3 nucleotides read TGCGCCAGCAGCCCGGGACTAGCGGGGGTGAACACCGGGGAGCTGTTTTTT.

V usage is TRBV5-1 and J usage is TRBJ2-3; 7 positions agree with TRBD2. The CDR3 loop spans 17 amino acids. The trim removed 1 base at V and 2 bases at J, leaving 10 bases unmatched. The V gene's germline CDR1 is SGHRS and CDR2 YFSETQ. The chain's CDR3 is CASSLPGTTKFTDTQYF. DNA of the CDR3: TGCGCCAGCAGCTTGCCGGGGACTACTAAATTCACAGATACGCAGTATTTT.

V is TRBV9 and J is TRBJ2-7, with D maybe TRBD1 (5 bases). The germline V and J ends were trimmed by 0 bases and 1 base, with 8 bases remaining between them. From germline, CDR1 is SGDLS and CDR2 YYNGEE. This CDR3 contains 14 residues. The CDR3 loop reads CASSVDGQSYEQYF. CDR3 sequence (DNA): TGTGCCAGCAGCGTAGATGGACAATCCTACGAGCAGTACTTC.

This clonotype occurred a few times. The V call is TRBV9, the J call TRBJ2-3; 8 bases match TRBD2. CDR1 is SGDLS and CDR2 is YYNGEE in the germline V gene. The CDR3 is made up of 14 amino acids. The J segment lost 5 bases and the V segment lost 4 bases, leaving 6 bases of the junction unmatched. This CDR3 reads CASSPGTRVDTQYF. CDR3 nucleotide sequence: TGTGCCAGCAGCCCCGGGACTAGAGTAGATACGCAGTATTTT.

This clonotype was picked up many times. The J gene is TRBJ1-5, the V gene TRBV6-2 or TRBV6-3; 8 bases line up with TRBD1. The ends lost 7 bases at V and 4 bases at J; junction bases unmatched: 9. CDR3 size: 15 residues. Germline V lookup: CDR1 MNHEY, CDR2 SVGEGT. CDR3 DNA: TGTGCCAGCACTCCCCACGGACAGGGAAATCAGCCCCAGCATTTT. It codes for CASTPHGQGNQPQHF.

The rearrangement links TRBV7-8 to TRBJ1-2, with unresolved D. The CDR3 is 11 residues long. V lost 5 bases, J lost 8 bases, and 9 bases lay in between. Germline CDR1 and CDR2: SGHVS and FQNEAQ. The CDR3 sequence is CASSPGPGYTF. The CDR3 DNA reads TGTGCCAGCAGCCCTGGGCCGGGCTACACCTTC.

Ten or more counts support this clonotype. This chain uses TRBV2 with TRBJ1-1; D gene ambiguous. There are 12 residues in the CDR3. Germline V CDR1 and CDR2: SNHLY, FYNNEI. DNA for the CDR3: TGTGCGACGCGACGGATGAACACTGAAGCTTTCTTT. This encodes CATRRMNTEAFF.

The genes are TRBV18 and TRBJ1-1; D call uncertain. With 3 bases removed from V and 1 base from J, the gap between germline ends came to 9 bases. This CDR3 spans 14 amino acids. Germline V lookup: CDR1 KGHSH, CDR2 LQKENI. CDR3 bases: TGTGCCAGCTCACCCTCCTATGGGAACACTGAAGCTTTCTTT. This encodes CASSPSYGNTEAFF. Full variable domain (remainder filled in from reference TRBV18 and TRBJ1-1): NAGVMQNPRHLVRRRGQEARLRCSPMKGHSHVYWYRQLPEEGLKFMVYLQKENIIDESGMPKERFSAEFPKEGPSILRIQQVVRGDSAAYFCASSPSYGNTEAFFGQGTRLTVV.

This clonotype was seen a handful of times. This rearrangement joins TRBV2 to TRBJ1-1; the match to TRBD1 covers 8 bases. The CDR3 consists of 14 residues. Trimming removed 9 bases from V and 4 bases from J; junction bases left unmatched: 10. Germline V lookup: CDR1 SNHLY, CDR2 FYNNEI. CDR3 loop: CASERGQGGTEAFF. CDR3 sequence (DNA): TGTGCCAGTGAACGCGGACAGGGTGGCACTGAAGCTTTCTTT.

This clonotype turned up a few times. The chain is built from TRBV20-1 and TRBJ2-3; 12 bases are a match to TRBD2. The V segment lost 0 bases and the J segment 5 bases; nucleotides outside the gene matches: 9. CDR1 and CDR2 from the germline V gene are DFQATT and SNEGSKA (reference sequence). The CDR3 is made up of 17 amino acids. The CDR3 loop reads CSARDGRLAGVEDTQYF. As DNA, the CDR3 is TGCAGTGCTAGAGATGGAAGACTAGCGGGAGTCGAAGATACGCAGTATTTT.

The rearrangement links TRBV5-1 to TRBJ2-5; TRBD1 matches 9 bases. J was trimmed by 2 bases and V by 4 bases; bases with no gene match: 3. This CDR3 has 14 residues. CDR1 is SGHRS, CDR2 YFSETQ, per germline. The CDR3 DNA sequence: TGCGCCAGCAGCACAGGACAGGGGCAAGAGACCCAGTACTTC. Its protein product is CASSTGQGQETQYF. The whole variable domain, filled in from reference TRBV5-1 and TRBJ2-5, reads KAGVTQTPRYLIKTRGQQVTLSCSPISGHRSVSWYQQTPGQGLQFLFEYFSETQRNKGNFPGRFSGRQFSNSRSEMNVSTLELGDSALYLCASSTGQGQETQYFGPGTRLLVL.

Many counts were recorded for this clonotype. The chain carries TRBV5-1 and TRBJ1-1; perhaps TRBD1 as D (5 bases). Deletions cut 0 bases from V and 0 bases from J, with 12 bases between. Germline-derived CDR1 and CDR2 are SGHRS and YFSETQ. This CDR3 comprises 16 residues. CDR3 region: CASSLETARMNTEAFF. The CDR3 DNA is TGCGCCAGCAGCTTGGAGACAGCTAGGATGAACACTGAAGCTTTCTTT.

This clonotype was counted ten times or more. J is TRBJ1-2 and V is TRBV18; TRBD1 agrees at 9 bases. V was clipped by 8 bases and J by 2 bases; unmatched bases: 6. The CDR3 extends over 14 amino acids. Germline V lookup: CDR1 KGHSH, CDR2 LQKENI. The CDR3 sequence: CASSPGQGNYGYTF. The DNA for the CDR3 is TGTGCCAGCAGCCCCGGACAGGGGAACTATGGCTACACCTTC.

This clonotype was observed a few times. A read error may be the cause here, since a much bigger clone is one base away. The chain joins TRBV27 to TRBJ2-1; either TRBD1 or TRBD2 may supply D (5 bases each). Germline loops: CDR1 MNHEY, CDR2 SMNVEV (reference sequence). Trimming cost V 6 bases and J 0 bases, with 18 bases left between them. The CDR3 is made up of 17 amino acids. CDR3 sequence: CASRPTIGASSYNEQFF. The CDR3, as DNA: TGTGCCAGCAGACCAACTATCGGGGCTAGCTCCTACAATGAGCAGTTCTTC.

V gene TRBV5-4 combines with J gene TRBJ2-3; 13 bases fit TRBD2. Germline CDR1 and CDR2: SGHNT and YYREEE (reference sequence). Unmatched junction bases numbered 6, after V lost 5 bases and J lost 0 bases. The CDR3 loop spans 17 amino acids. CDR3 bases: TGTGCCAGCAGGCGGACTAGCGGGGGCCATAGCACAGATACGCAGTATTTT. Its protein is CASRRTSGGHSTDTQYF.

CDR3 region: CASRTGQSIGNTIYF. The DNA of the CDR3 is TGTGCCAGCAGGACTGGACAGTCCATTGGGAACACCATATATTTT. The rearrangement uses TRBV3-1 and TRBJ1-3; TRBD1 might be the D (6 bases). The CDR3 runs 15 residues. The V and J ends lost 6 bases and 7 bases respectively, with 19 bases between them. Germline V gives CDR1 LGHDT, CDR2 YNNKEL (reference sequence).

At least ten counts were recorded for this clonotype. V gene TRBV6-1 combines with J gene TRBJ2-7; 10 positions agree with TRBD1. This CDR3 spans 14 amino acids. The germline V gene has CDR1 MNHNS and CDR2 SASEGT. V lost 11 bases to trimming and J lost 3 bases; unmatched junction nucleotides: 10. The CDR3 DNA follows: TGTGCCTTGCTGAAGACAGGGGGCCGCTACGAGCAGTACTTC. This gives the protein CALLKTGGRYEQYF.